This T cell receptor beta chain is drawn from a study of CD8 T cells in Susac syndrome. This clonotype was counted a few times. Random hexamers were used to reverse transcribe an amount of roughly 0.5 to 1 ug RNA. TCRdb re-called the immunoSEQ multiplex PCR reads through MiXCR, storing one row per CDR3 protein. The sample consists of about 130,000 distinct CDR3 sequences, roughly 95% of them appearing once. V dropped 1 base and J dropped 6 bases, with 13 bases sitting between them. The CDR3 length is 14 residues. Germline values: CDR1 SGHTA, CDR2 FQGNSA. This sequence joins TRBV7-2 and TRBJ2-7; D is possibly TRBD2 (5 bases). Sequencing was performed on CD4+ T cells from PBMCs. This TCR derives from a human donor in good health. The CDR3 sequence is CASSLGLASGEQYF. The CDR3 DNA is TGTGCCAGCAGCTTAGGCCTAGCATCGGGCGAGCAGTACTTC.